Listed below are T cell receptor beta chains from one sample, sequenced in a study of cytomegalovirus exposure and HLA in healthy donors. This table comes from immunoSEQ multiplex PCR, and its TCRdb copy is limited to in-frame clones, with some not included. This table has about 160,000 clones, 80% appearing once. The sequenced sample was PBMCs. These TCRs come from a man younger than 45 in good health and CMV-seronegative. CDR3s include the opening cysteine and the closing phenylalanine or tryptophan. The D gene is left open where the match is weak. Only some rows state a clone size, as once, few, many or a class for expanded clones.

NA,TRBV5-1,TRBJ2-7,NA,CASGDWTAGEQYF
TRBD1,TRBV27,TRBJ2-7,NA,CASRDGTGSLREQYF
NA,TRBV2,TRBJ2-4,NA,CASSERGAAKNIQYF
TRBD2,TRBV7-3,TRBJ2-3,NA,CASSLIPLAGGITDTQYF
TRBD2,TRBV9,TRBJ2-1,NA,CASSVGGGTSGSNEQFF
TRBD2,TRBV7-9,TRBJ2-1,NA,CASSLEAGGRVYNEQFF
TRBD1,TRBV6-6,TRBJ1-5,NA,CASSYGQGNQPQHF
NA,TRBV21-1,TRBJ2-3,NA,CASSKGGTDTQYF
NA,TRBV19,TRBJ2-2,NA,CASSIDRPGNAGELFF
NA,TRBV5-1,TRBJ2-7,NA,CASSLVSYEQYF
NA,TRBV4-1,TRBJ1-1,NA,CASKGVTEAFF
NA,TRBV7-9,TRBJ1-2,NA,CASSAQGQYGYTF
NA,TRBV28,TRBJ1-2,NA,CASSTRWGYTF
TRBD1,TRBV10-2,TRBJ1-5,NA,CASSGGRQGNQPQHF
NA,TRBV6-5,TRBJ1-3,NA,CASSYLPGYGNTIYF
NA,TRBV6-4,TRBJ2-1,NA,CASSVGGGSYNEQFF
NA,TRBV19,TRBJ2-5,once,CASTRGASGQETQYF
NA,TRBV5-8,TRBJ1-3,NA,CASSLDRSFYSGNTIYF
TRBD1,TRBV7-2,TRBJ2-7,NA,CASSSTGSYEQYF
NA,TRBV28,TRBJ1-5,NA,CASSLAGKPQHF
TRBD1,TRBV9,TRBJ1-5,NA,CASSTGQDNQPQHF
NA,TRBV18,TRBJ2-5,NA,CASSPNTPMETQYF
TRBD2,TRBV30,TRBJ2-7,NA,CAWTSGGSYEQYF
TRBD2,TRBV11-1,TRBJ2-5,NA,CASSLALERGQETQYF
TRBD2,TRBV11-2,TRBJ2-5,NA,CASSLLAGGEQETQYF
TRBD2,TRBV5-1,TRBJ2-1,NA,CASSPLGLAGNRSYNEQFF
NA,TRBV15,TRBJ1-3,NA,CATSRDLGGSGNTIYF
NA,TRBV28,TRBJ1-2,NA,CASSLIPPGYTF
TRBD1,TRBV5-4,TRBJ1-1,NA,CASSAGGSSEAFF
NA,TRBV13,TRBJ2-1,NA,CASSLTGSPYNEQFF
TRBD2,TRBV11-1,TRBJ2-5,NA,CASSLTSGYQETQYF
NA,TRBV19,TRBJ2-5,NA,CASSIRGRQGPLSRQETQYF
NA,TRBV6-5,TRBJ1-1,NA,CASSYGGVSRAFF
NA,TRBV2,TRBJ1-5,NA,CASSEGSLNQPQHF
TRBD2,TRBV5-1,TRBJ2-5,NA,CASRDATSGRPQETQYF
NA,TRBV7-2,TRBJ1-4,NA,CASSARTLATNEKLFF
TRBD2,TRBV28,TRBJ2-3,NA,CASGITSGITTDTQYF
NA,TRBV11-2,TRBJ2-1,NA,CASSLAGIDYGQFF
TRBD1,TRBV6-5,TRBJ2-4,NA,CASSYSGKGTENIQYF
TRBD1,TRBV27,TRBJ1-2,few,CASSLGLYRGRWGYTF
NA,TRBV7-2,TRBJ2-7,once,CASSLIAFGEGLEQYF
TRBD2,TRBV5-5,TRBJ2-5,NA,CASSLELAGWGQETQYF
TRBD1,TRBV19,TRBJ1-1,NA,CASTATGWTEAFF
TRBD2,TRBV5-1,TRBJ2-6,NA,CASSLEPGGRGSGANVLTF
TRBD1,TRBV4-3,TRBJ1-1,few,CASSLGVARGRGGAFF
TRBD1,TRBV27,TRBJ2-7,NA,CASSLRPGQIYEQYF
TRBD1,TRBV5-4,TRBJ1-6,once,CASSLGQGLSPLHF
TRBD2,TRBV4-1,TRBJ2-7,few,CASSGGGYEQYF
NA,TRBV6-4,TRBJ1-5,NA,CASSVFSDQPQHF
NA,TRBV7-9,TRBJ2-5,NA,CASSLLGGSVYQETQYF
TRBD1,TRBV19,TRBJ2-3,NA,CASSIPGTGGGDTQYF
NA,TRBV6-5,TRBJ2-1,NA,CASSFGQYNEQFF
NA,TRBV9,TRBJ2-1,once,CASSGPGANEQFF
NA,TRBV7-9,TRBJ2-1,NA,CASSFGLPVNEQFF
TRBD1,TRBV19,TRBJ2-3,NA,CASSPGTGWPIDTQYF
NA,TRBV7-8,TRBJ2-5,NA,CASSLRAGPFQETQYF
NA,TRBV9,TRBJ1-4,few,CASSVGPRGEKLFF